The 6 T cell receptor beta chains listed next were all sequenced from one sample in a study of cytomegalovirus exposure and HLA in healthy donors. Primers: 60 Vbeta forward and 13 Jbeta reverse. Data came from immunoSEQ multiplex PCR; TCRdb stores just in-frame clones and leaves some out. The sample records roughly 66,000 clones, less than 80% being singletons. The sequencing input was PBMCs. The receptors shown here come from a woman aged 45-65 years in good health and CMV-seronegative.

On this clone itself: The junction does not match germline at one end; this may be a read error. The chain has TRBV4-1 and TRBJ1-2, with a tentative D call TRBD1 (6 bases). This CDR3 is 13 amino acids long. CDR1 and CDR2 from the germline V gene are MGHRA and YSYEKL. For the CDR3, the DNA is TGCGCCAGCAGCCCGGCGGGGGGCACTGGCTATACCTTC. It specifies CASSPAGGTGYTF.

Only a few counts were recorded for this clone. The chain couples TRBV19 to TRBJ1-4; TRBD1 matches at 9 bases. Germline V lookup: CDR1 LNHDA, CDR2 SQIVND (reference sequence). This CDR3 contains 14 residues. V dropped 4 bases and J dropped 7; count of bases not matched to a gene: 4. CDR3 in DNA: TGTGCCAGTAGTACGAACAGGGGGCCTGAAAAACTGTTTTTT. It encodes CASSTNRGPEKLFF.

The chain links TRBV27 to TRBJ2-3; no reliable D call. V shed 5 bases and J shed 2 bases, with 11 bases lying between them. CDR1 MNHEY and CDR2 SMNVEV come from the germline V gene (reference sequence). This CDR3 contains 14 residues. The DNA of the CDR3 is TGTGCCAGCAGTGTCCAGGTCTTCACAGATACGCAGTATTTT. It is translated as CASSVQVFTDTQYF.

This clone came up a few times. J is TRBJ2-3 and V is TRBV5-8; 10 bases match TRBD1. Germline CDR1 is SGHTS and CDR2 is YDEGEE. V shed 4 bases, J shed 1 base, and the junction held 3 bases outside the gene matches. This CDR3 comprises 15 residues. CDR3 DNA sequence: TGTGCCAGCAGCCCAGGGACAGGGGGCACAGATACGCAGTATTTT. Translating it yields CASSPGTGGTDTQYF.

The chain links TRBV30 to TRBJ2-2; TRBD2 aligns across 9 bases. The CDR3 covers 15 residues. J gave up 6 bases and V 5 bases, and 10 bases lay outside the gene matches. Germline V gene data show CDR1 as GTSNPN and CDR2 as SVGIG (reference sequence). The CDR3 here is CAWVGSGRPAGELFF. The CDR3 nucleotides are TGTGCCTGGGTAGGGAGCGGGAGGCCGGCCGGGGAGCTGTTTTTT.

V usage is TRBV7-8 and J usage is TRBJ2-7; tentatively, D is TRBD1 (6 bases). Deletions cut 5 bases from V and 0 bases from J, with 14 bases between. The CDR3 is 15 residues long. The V gene's germline CDR1 is SGHVS and CDR2 FQNEAQ. The CDR3 sequence: CASSPLTGYSYEQYF. The DNA of the CDR3 is TGTGCCAGCAGCCCCCTGACAGGATACTCCTACGAGCAGTACTTC.